This T cell receptor (beta chain) was captured by sequencing in a study of T cell responses to AZD1222 COVID-19 vaccine (dated by TCRdb to the early 2020s). Background for the entire study: TCR sequencing covered roughly 230 trial participants: about 210 given two doses of AZD1222 and about 26 given two doses of MenACWY control vaccine. Trial participants were enrolled by age into subgroups of 18-55, 56-69 and 70-plus years, and around 150, 28 and 57 TCR-sequenced participants, respectively, were included in these subgroups.

The CDR3 regions of human TCRbeta chains were analyzed by immunosequencing. Concerning the study's data processing: TCRs in the repertoires were compared against a reference library of SARS-CoV-2-specific TCRs that had been generated with the MIRA antigen-specificity platform. Breadth meant the fraction of unique TCRs that were SARS-CoV-2-associated, whereas depth meant the fraction of total T cells that were SARS-CoV-2-associated. Using the MIRA data, each spike-specific TCR was assigned both to the spike region to which the TCR was reactive and to a CD4 or CD8 class. Log10-transformed breadth and depth values were compared by one-way ANOVA with Sidak's multiple comparisons tests. As stored in TCRdb, this immuneACCESS dataset retains in-frame rearrangements with V and J assigned. A fraction of the clones does not appear; measured against another copy, unresolved V genes explain less than half of the discrepancy, and the remainder lacks a known reason. V and J calls plus clone size are reproduced from that table; the DNA served to infer D and trimming. The sample table lists some 140,000 clones, 85% to 90% of them with a count of one. The ten largest clones take up under 7% of the sample.

Study-level results and caveats: Most participants were white British and females outnumbered males, and the authors suggested that clonal diversity may have been underestimated. The vaccine-associated CD4 TCRs covered the entire spike protein, and the dominant responses fell in regions 160-218 and 743-854. Conclusions about previously exposed vaccinees are limited, since just a handful of AZD1222 recipients were seropositive for SARS-CoV-2 at baseline. After two AZD1222 doses, both the breadth and the depth of spike-specific TCRs were significantly higher than at day 0 and than in MenACWY recipients. In the small 56-69-year group, the increase in depth fell short of significance, most likely because of low power. Because no samples from the day 14 peak response were available, repertoires could be characterized only after the peak T cell response. Epitopes outside the regions mutated in the B.1.351 and B.1.1.7 variants were reportedly recognized by nearly half of the unique spike-specific TCRs.

The time point label of this sample denotes: baseline before first vaccination. Taken with the paper, the label for treatment or condition translates to: meningococcal conjugate vaccine given as trial control. Vaccinee samples came from UK trials COV001 and COV002, including a single-blind randomized controlled phase 2/3 trial of AZD1222 (ChAdOx1 nCoV-19) in healthy adults. For TCRbeta chain sequencing, PBMC samples from trial participants were taken at day 0 and at day 28 after the second dose. A word on this clone: Its antigen remains undetermined. No clone much larger than this one lies a single base away; base qualities are absent.

Including the terminal cysteine and phenylalanine, the CDR3 comprises 13 residues. Left in the record is the CDR3 DNA by itself, 39 bases read in frame from the first base. V is shortened by 5 bases, J by 0 bases, and the region joining them spans 7 bases. The germline V gene yields SGHVS for CDR1 and FNYEAQ for CDR2. The sample here was peripheral blood, taken on day 0 of MenACWY control vaccination. This chain is built from TRBV7-6 and TRBJ1-1; no D gene can be assigned with confidence. This TCR was sampled from an adult in good health. The nucleotide sequence is given as TGTGCCAGCAGCCAGGACCTGAACACTGAAGCTTTCTTT. Its protein reads: CASSQDLNTEAFF.